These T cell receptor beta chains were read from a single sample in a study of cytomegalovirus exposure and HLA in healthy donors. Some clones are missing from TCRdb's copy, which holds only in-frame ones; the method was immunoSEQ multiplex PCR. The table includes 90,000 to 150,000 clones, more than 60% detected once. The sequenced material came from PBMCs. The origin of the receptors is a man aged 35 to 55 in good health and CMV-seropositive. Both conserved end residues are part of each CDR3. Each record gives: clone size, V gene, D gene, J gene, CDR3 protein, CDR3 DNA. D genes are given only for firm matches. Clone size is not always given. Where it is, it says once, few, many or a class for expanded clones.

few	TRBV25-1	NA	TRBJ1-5	CASALDKNQPQHF	TGTGCCAGCGCTCTGGACAAAAATCAGCCCCAGCATTTT
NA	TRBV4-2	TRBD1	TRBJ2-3	CASSRQWDRGSSSTDTQYF	TGTGCCAGCAGCCGCCAGTGGGACAGGGGTTCTTCTAGCACAGATACGCAGTATTTT
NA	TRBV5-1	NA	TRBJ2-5	CASSLERQTQYF	TGCGCCAGCAGCTTGGAGAGGCAGACCCAGTACTTC
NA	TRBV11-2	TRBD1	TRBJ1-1	CASSLGAGGAAEAFF	TGTGCCAGCAGCTTAGGTGCAGGGGGCGCGGCTGAAGCTTTCTTT
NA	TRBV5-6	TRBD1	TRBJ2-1	CASSRALGTGDNEQFF	TGTGCCAGCAGCCGGGCCTTGGGGACAGGTGACAATGAGCAGTTCTTC
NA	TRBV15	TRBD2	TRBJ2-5	CATSSLRPTSGRREETQYF	TGTGCCACCAGCAGCCTCCGCCCAACTAGCGGGAGACGTGAAGAGACCCAGTACTTC
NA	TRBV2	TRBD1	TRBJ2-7	CASSPGQVSYEQYF	TGTGCCAGCAGCCCGGGACAGGTATCCTACGAGCAGTACTTC
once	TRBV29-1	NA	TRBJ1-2	CSGLRDSPNYGYTF	TGCAGCGGCCTCAGAGACAGTCCCAACTATGGCTACACCTTC
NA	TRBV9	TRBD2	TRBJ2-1	CASSSRLAGGQAHEQFF	TGTGCCAGCAGCTCCCGACTAGCGGGAGGCCAGGCGCATGAGCAGTTCTTC
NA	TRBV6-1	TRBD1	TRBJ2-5	CASSGQGGTQYF	TGTGCCAGCAGTGGACAGGGGGGGACCCAGTACTTC
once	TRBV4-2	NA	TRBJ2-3	CASRFDRPTDTQYF	TGTGCCAGCAGGTTCGACAGACCCACAGATACGCAGTATTTT
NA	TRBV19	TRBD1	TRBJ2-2	CASTPLRDRGADGELFF	TGTGCCAGTACCCCCCTCCGGGACAGGGGAGCAGACGGGGAGCTGTTTTTT
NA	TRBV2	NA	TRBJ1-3	CASSVGRLLSGNTIYF	TGTGCCAGCAGTGTGGGGAGGCTCCTCTCTGGAAACACCATATATTTT
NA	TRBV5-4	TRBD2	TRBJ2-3	CASSLGGLAGGGTDTQYF	TGTGCCAGCAGCCTTGGGGGACTAGCGGGAGGCGGCACAGATACGCAGTATTTT
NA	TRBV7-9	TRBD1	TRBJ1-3	CASSQGQPSGNTIYF	TGTGCCAGCAGCCAGGGACAGCCCTCTGGAAACACCATATATTTT
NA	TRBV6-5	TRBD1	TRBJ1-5	CASSQDRGLQPQHF	TGTGCCAGCAGTCAAGACAGGGGGCTACAGCCCCAGCATTTT
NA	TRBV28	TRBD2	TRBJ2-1	CASSVMGLEYNEQFF	TGTGCCAGCAGCGTTATGGGACTAGAATACAATGAGCAGTTCTTC
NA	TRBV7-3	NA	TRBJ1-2	CASSLIPTNYGYTF	TGTGCCAGCAGCTTAATCCCAACTAACTATGGCTACACCTTC
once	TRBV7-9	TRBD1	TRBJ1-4	CASSTGTGANEKLFF	TGTGCCAGCAGCACCGGGACAGGGGCTAATGAAAAACTGTTTTTT
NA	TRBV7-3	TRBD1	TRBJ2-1	CASSLGQGAVNEQFF	TGTGCCAGCAGCCTGGGACAGGGGGCGGTCAATGAGCAGTTCTTC
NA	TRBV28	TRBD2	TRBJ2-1	CASSSSGMQFF	TGTGCCAGCAGCTCGAGCGGGATGCAGTTCTTC
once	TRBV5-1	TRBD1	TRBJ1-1	CASSSLRQGKTEAFF	TGCGCCAGCAGCTCACTCCGACAGGGAAAGACTGAAGCTTTCTTT
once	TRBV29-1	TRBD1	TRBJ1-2	CSVGQGGGYTF	TGCAGCGTTGGACAGGGAGGAGGCTACACCTTC
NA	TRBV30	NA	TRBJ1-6	CAWSLQGSPLHF	TGTGCCTGGAGTCTTCAGGGGTCCCCCCTCCACTTT
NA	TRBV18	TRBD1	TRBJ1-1	CASSPRTGGLMTEAFF	TGTGCCAGCTCACCGCGGACAGGTGGCCTAATGACTGAAGCTTTCTTT
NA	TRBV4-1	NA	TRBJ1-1	CASSQWGLQGAFF	TGCGCCAGCAGCCAATGGGGCCTTCAAGGGGCTTTCTTT
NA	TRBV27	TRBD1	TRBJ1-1	CASSRDRGAEAFF	TGTGCCAGCAGCCGGGACAGGGGGGCTGAAGCTTTCTTT
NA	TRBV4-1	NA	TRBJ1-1	CASSPPSGGLNTEAFF	TGCGCCAGCAGCCCCCCTTCCGGGGGGCTGAACACTGAAGCTTTCTTT
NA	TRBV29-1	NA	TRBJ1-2	CSGSIPEAYGYTF	TGCAGCGGATCTATCCCCGAGGCCTATGGCTACACCTTC
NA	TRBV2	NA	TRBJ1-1	CATFRDINTEAFF	TGTGCCACCTTTCGGGACATCAACACTGAAGCTTTCTTT
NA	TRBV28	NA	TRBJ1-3	CASSSGGSGNTIYF	TGTGCCAGCAGTTCGGGAGGCTCTGGAAACACCATATATTTT
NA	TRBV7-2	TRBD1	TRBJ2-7	CASSLYSTGPRNYEQYF	TGTGCCAGCAGCTTATACTCGACAGGGCCTAGAAACTACGAGCAGTACTTC
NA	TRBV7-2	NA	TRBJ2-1	CASSQVARREQFF	TGTGCCAGCAGCCAGGTTGCACGTAGGGAGCAGTTCTTC
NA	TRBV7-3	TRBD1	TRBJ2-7	CASSPRDRAPYEQYF	TGTGCCAGCAGCCCCCGAGACAGGGCTCCCTACGAGCAGTACTTC
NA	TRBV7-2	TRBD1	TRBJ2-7	CASSLGDRDYEQYF	TGTGCCAGCAGCTTAGGGGACAGGGACTACGAGCAGTACTTC
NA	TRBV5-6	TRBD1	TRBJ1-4	CASSLEGQGSEKLFF	TGTGCCAGCAGCTTGGAGGGACAGGGGAGTGAAAAACTGTTTTTT